The rows below give T cell receptor beta chains drawn from one sample of a study of regulatory T cells in long-lasting Graves disease. TCRdb re-called the multiplex PCR reads with MiXCR, one entry per CDR3 protein. The profile shows about 620,000 distinct CDR3 sequences, approximately 15% of them singletons. The sample also formed part of further work on T cells in Graves' hyperthyroidism and ophthalmopathy.

Sequencing used peripheral blood mononuclear cells (PBMCs), obtained at new diagnosis, from a patient treated with antithyroid drugs. The receptors shown here come from a woman aged 25-40 years with Graves disease. Both conserved end residues are part of each CDR3. The D gene is left open where the match is weak. Clone size, where shown, is once, few, many, or a class for clones that have expanded.

V: TRBV7-3
size: many
J: TRBJ2-3
D: -
length: 15
DNA: TGTGCCAGCAGCTTTGGACAGTGGGGCACAGATACGCAGTATTTT
CDR3: CASSFGQWGTDTQYF

V: TRBV20-1
size: few
J: TRBJ2-7
D: -
length: 12
DNA: TGCAGTGCTGGGAGGAGCTCCTACGAGCAGTACTTC
CDR3: CSAGRSSYEQYF

V: TRBV5-1
size: -
J: TRBJ1-1
D: -
length: 15
DNA: TGCGCCAGCAGCTCTGGACCAGGAGTGAACACTGAAGCTTTCTTT
CDR3: CASSSGPGVNTEAFF

V: TRBV3-1
size: once
J: TRBJ2-3
D: -
length: 14
DNA: TGTGCCAGCAGCCAAGGAGGGAACACAGATACGCAGTATTTT
CDR3: CASSQGGNTDTQYF

V: TRBV3-1
size: -
J: TRBJ2-2
D: -
length: 14
DNA: TGTGCCAGCAGCCAAGACCCCACTCGCGGGGAGCTGTTTTTT
CDR3: CASSQDPTRGELFF

V: TRBV12-3/TRBV12-4
size: few
J: TRBJ2-7
D: TRBD2
length: 15
DNA: TGTGCCAGCACCCACAGTGGCGGGAGCTCCTACGAGCAGTACTTC
CDR3: CASTHSGGSSYEQYF

V: TRBV14
size: -
J: TRBJ1-1
D: TRBD1
length: 16
DNA: TGTGCCAGCAGCCAAGTCACAGGGGTCGCCAAAACTGAAGCTTTCTTT
CDR3: CASSQVTGVAKTEAFF

V: TRBV12-3/TRBV12-4
size: few
J: TRBJ2-1
D: -
length: 13
DNA: TGTGCCAGCAGTTTAGCCCAGGGCGTCGAGCAGTTCTTC
CDR3: CASSLAQGVEQFF

V: TRBV10-1
size: -
J: TRBJ2-1
D: -
length: 12
DNA: TGCGCCAGCAGTGCAGGGTACACTGAGCAGTTCTTC
CDR3: CASSAGYTEQFF

V: TRBV7-2
size: -
J: TRBJ1-2
D: -
length: 14
DNA: TGTGCCAGCAGCCCCCGGCGGGTCCAAAATGGCTACACCTTC
CDR3: CASSPRRVQNGYTF

V: TRBV6-5
size: many
J: TRBJ1-1
D: -
length: 14
DNA: TGTGCCAGCAGTTACCATTCGTACAACACTGAAGCTTTCTTT
CDR3: CASSYHSYNTEAFF

V: TRBV7-9
size: -
J: TRBJ1-2
D: TRBD1
length: 16
DNA: TGTGCCAGCAGTTCTTCACCGGGACAGGGGGGCTATGGCTACACCTTC
CDR3: CASSSSPGQGGYGYTF

V: TRBV19
size: few
J: TRBJ2-2
D: TRBD2
length: 16
DNA: TGTGCCAGTTCTTTACCGGGACTAGGGACCACCGGGGAGCTGTTTTTT
CDR3: CASSLPGLGTTGELFF

V: TRBV7-9
size: -
J: TRBJ1-5
D: TRBD1
length: 20
DNA: TGTGCCAGCAGCTTAGCGATGGTAGGGGGCAAGGCAGATAGCAATCAGCCCCAGCATTTT
CDR3: CASSLAMVGGKADSNQPQHF

V: TRBV5-1
size: few
J: TRBJ2-5
D: -
length: 16
DNA: TGCGCCAGCAGCTCCGCCGGGACGCAAACTGGGGAGACCCAGTACTTC
CDR3: CASSSAGTQTGETQYF

V: TRBV28
size: -
J: TRBJ1-3
D: TRBD1
length: 17
DNA: TGTGCCAACAGTCTAACCGGGACAGGGGGAACTGGAAACACCATATATTTT
CDR3: CANSLTGTGGTGNTIYF

V: TRBV20-1
size: many
J: TRBJ1-1
D: -
length: 14
DNA: TGCAGTGCTCCCAACAGGGCCAAGAACACTGAAGCTTTCTTT
CDR3: CSAPNRAKNTEAFF

V: TRBV30
size: many
J: TRBJ2-1
D: TRBD2
length: 15
DNA: TGTGCCTGGAGTGGGGAACTAGCGGGCGATAATGAGCAGTTCTTC
CDR3: CAWSGELAGDNEQFF

V: TRBV6-1
size: few
J: TRBJ1-2
D: -
length: 16
DNA: TGTGCCAGCAGTGCGCTCGGGACCTTGCCGTTCTATGGCTACACCTTC
CDR3: CASSALGTLPFYGYTF

V: TRBV5-1
size: -
J: TRBJ2-2
D: TRBD2
length: 18
DNA: TGCGCCAGCAGCTTGGCCGGCCCTGGGCGGGAGGGCACCGGGGAGCTGTTTTTT
CDR3: CASSLAGPGREGTGELFF

V: TRBV19
size: few
J: TRBJ2-2
D: -
length: 13
DNA: TGTGCCAGTCGTTGGGGCGACACCGGGGAGCTGTTTTTT
CDR3: CASRWGDTGELFF

V: TRBV20-1
size: -
J: TRBJ2-1
D: TRBD2
length: 14
DNA: TGCAGTGCAGGCGGGACTAGCGGGTTGGATGAGCAGTTCTTC
CDR3: CSAGGTSGLDEQFF

V: TRBV7-2
size: many
J: TRBJ1-4
D: TRBD1
length: 15
DNA: TGTGCCAGCACCTACAGGGGGGGCGCGGGTGAAAAACTGTTTTTT
CDR3: CASTYRGGAGEKLFF

V: TRBV5-1
size: -
J: TRBJ2-2
D: TRBD1
length: 17
DNA: TGCGCCAGCAGCTTGGTGCAGGGGGCGCGGGGCACCGGGGAGCTGTTTTTT
CDR3: CASSLVQGARGTGELFF

V: TRBV27
size: few
J: TRBJ2-1
D: TRBD2
length: 17
DNA: TGTGCCAGCAGTTTGTCGGCTAGCGGGAGCTCCTACAATGAGCAGTTCTTC
CDR3: CASSLSASGSSYNEQFF

V: TRBV5-6
size: few
J: TRBJ2-1
D: -
length: 15
DNA: TGTGCCAGCAGCTTCATCGGGGATGTTATTGGTGAGCAGTTCTTC
CDR3: CASSFIGDVIGEQFF

V: TRBV6-1
size: -
J: TRBJ2-6
D: -
length: 16
DNA: TGTGCCAGCAGTGACCACGGAAGCTCTGGGGCCAACGTCCTGACTTTC
CDR3: CASSDHGSSGANVLTF